This T cell receptor (beta chain) is from a study of T-cell reconstitution after alpha-beta-depleted transplantation in children. Construction of the TCRbeta library involved unique molecular identifiers. TCRdb recomputed calls from the PCR reads with MiXCR, one row per CDR3 protein. This table holds 200,000 to 250,000 distinct CDR3 sequences, 8% to 10% found once. The CDR3 has 15 residues. With 1 base clipped from V and 9 bases from J, the junction kept 9 bases outside the gene matches. Per the germline V gene, CDR1 is LGHDT and CDR2 is YNNKEL (reference sequence). Material: PBMCs from the stem cell graft donor, obtained from the stem cell graft. This clonotype was sampled from a human donor who donated a stem cell graft to a child with acute lymphoblastic leukemia. The chain combines TRBV3-1 with TRBJ2-3, with TRBD2 matching 8 bases. The CDR3 DNA reads as TGTGCCAGCAGCCAAGGACCCAGCGGGGGTCTAACGCAGTATTTT. This gives the protein CASSQGPSGGLTQYF.